This T cell receptor (beta chain) was sequenced in a study of cytomegalovirus exposure and HLA in healthy donors. J lost 1 base, V lost 2 bases, and 6 bases had no gene match. The CDR3 spans 16 residues. Germline V lookup: CDR1 SGHVS, CDR2 FNYEAQ. Remarks on this clone: As yet, its antigen is unknown.

The study's findings and limits: A later analysis linked a missense DCLRE1C variant to TCR beta V- and J-gene trimming. Certain sequence variants were highly shared and formed a cluster, and this cluster was likely a sequencing artifact. Versus the approximately 700-donor mean, an Asian-associated ancestry cluster reportedly showed fewer N-insertions in a later analysis. CMV serostatus was the only recorded immune exposure for donors.

With 60 Vbeta and 13 Jbeta primers, the PCR was carried out. Sequenced by immunoSEQ multiplex PCR; TCRdb stores in-frame clones only, minus some. Here the sample spans nearly 300,000 clones, roughly 89% being singletons. The chain links TRBV7-6 to TRBJ2-3, with 7 positions matching TRBD2. The sequence was obtained from a man in his forties or fifties in good health and CMV-seropositive. The source material was PBMCs. The CDR3 DNA is TGTGCCAGCAGCTTATCGACTAGCCGGGGCACAGATACGCAGTATTTT. Translated: CASSLSTSRGTDTQYF.